This T cell receptor (beta chain) was documented in a study of cytotoxic CD8 clonotypes in ibrutinib-treated CLL. Study-wide context: Samples had a mean of approximately 240,000 productive templates and 94,082 productive rearrangements.

This clone was seen a handful of times. Its antigen is still unknown. Study results and caveats: Clonality, elevated at ibrutinib response, dropped back toward baseline at progression.

Measured with immunoSEQ multiplex PCR; TCRdb has only the in-frame clones, and not every one. Among around 53,000 clones listed, roughly 49% were seen once. The receptor comes from a human donor with chronic lymphocytic leukemia. The specimen comprised PBMCs, sampled at disease progression, from a patient treated with ibrutinib.

CDR3 in amino acids: CASSLDPGMNTEAFF. The DNA for the CDR3 is TGTGCCAGCAGCTTAGATCCCGGAATGAACACTGAAGCTTTCTTT. The chain employs TRBV7-2 and TRBJ1-1; D gene unclear. This CDR3 comprises 15 residues. V dropped 1 base and J dropped 0 bases, with 9 bases sitting between them. Per germline, CDR1 SGHTA and CDR2 FQGNSA.